This record covers a single T cell receptor (beta chain). Its binding antigen is unknown. Within one base of it there is no much larger clone, and no base qualities were kept. The sample originates from a study of T cell changes during pregnancy in multiple sclerosis (dated 2019 in TCRdb). Regarding the study in general: The study examined how the T cell repertoire changed over the course of pregnancy in women with multiple sclerosis.

The library was prepared using the immunoSEQ multiplex PCR assay. The immuneACCESS repertoire file appears here via TCRdb, limited to in-frame rearrangements. These files lack a portion of the clones; in checked studies, under half of the deficit traces to unresolved V genes, and the cause of the others is not known. This sample comprises tens of thousands of clones, about 91% of them detected only once. The ten largest make up 2.5% to 3% of the sample. V loses 1 base, J loses 1 base, and the germline ends lie 10 bases apart. The CDR3, cysteine through phenylalanine, is 15 amino acids long. Only the CDR3 DNA is retained, 45 bases long and in frame from the first base. The germline V gene encodes CDR1 MNHNS and CDR2 SASEGT.

This sequence originates from a female donor with multiple sclerosis, enrolled in a pregnancy study. The starting material was peripheral blood, obtained before pregnancy. Recombination joined TRBV6-1 with TRBJ1-1; the best D guess is TRBD1, with 6 bases matching. The CDR3 region has the sequence CASSEGSRGNTEAFF. The DNA reads TGTGCCAGCAGTGAAGGCAGCAGGGGGAACACTGAAGCTTTCTTT.